These 16 T cell receptor beta chains share one sample of origin, sequenced in a study of T cells in Graves' hyperthyroidism and ophthalmopathy. TCR beta CDR3 regions were amplified from RNA transcripts. TCR CDR3 regions were first amplified by RT-PCR with HTBI primers. Via MiXCR, TCRdb re-called the multiplex PCR reads, giving one row per CDR3 protein. The sample lists over 500,000 distinct CDR3 sequences, 13% to 15% occurring once. The sample was blood. The receptors were sampled from a woman in her thirties or forties with Graves' hyperthyroidism.

This clonotype was seen ten or more times. The chain links TRBV11-1 to TRBJ1-1; D unresolved. The CDR3 is made up of 14 amino acids. The ends were cut back, 5 bases at V and 1 base at J, with 11 bases in the middle. CDR1 SGHAT and CDR2 FQDESV come from the germline V gene (reference sequence). CDR3 sequence (DNA): TGTGCCAGCAGCCAAAACGGGAAGAACACTGAAGCTTTCTTT. Translation gives CASSQNGKNTEAFF.

This clonotype occurred many times. CDR3 sequence: CASSQDLDRRRYF. CDR3 coding DNA: TGTGCCAGCAGCCAAGATTTGGACCGGCGGAGGTACTTC. The chain employs TRBV3-1 and TRBJ2-7, with D hard to call. CDR3 length: 13 residues. Germline-derived CDR1 and CDR2 are LGHDT and YNNKEL (reference sequence). V was clipped by 0 bases and J by 12 bases, with 15 bases between them.

This clonotype occurred many times. The rearrangement joins TRBV7-2 to TRBJ1-2; maybe TRBD1 (5 bases). CDR3 size: 14 residues. V lost 1 base to trimming and J lost 2 bases, with 8 bases between them. Per the germline V gene, CDR1 is SGHTA and CDR2 is FQGNSA. The CDR3 region is CASSLVGVNYGYTF. CDR3 sequence (DNA): TGTGCCAGCAGCTTAGTAGGGGTCAACTATGGCTACACCTTC.

Ten or more counts support this clonotype. The chain carries TRBV20-1 and TRBJ2-7; 7 bases map to TRBD1. The V gene's germline CDR1 is DFQATT and CDR2 SNEGSKA (reference sequence). With 6 bases clipped from V and 4 bases from J, the junction kept 6 bases outside the gene matches. The CDR3 has 12 amino acids. For the CDR3, the DNA is TGCAGTGCCGCGGACAGGCGGTACGAGCAGTACTTC. Translated, it gives CSAADRRYEQYF.

This clonotype was counted only a few times. The J gene is TRBJ2-3, the V gene TRBV5-8, with 9 bases lining up with TRBD1. CDR1 and CDR2 (germline): SGHTS, YDEGEE. The length of the CDR3 is 16 residues. The junction had 6 bases not matched to a gene; V was cut back by 1 base and J by 3 bases. The CDR3 DNA sequence: TGTGCCAGCAGCTTGCGAACAGGGGGCGTAACAGATACGCAGTATTTT. This encodes CASSLRTGGVTDTQYF.

This clonotype was counted at least ten times. This sequence joins TRBV28 and TRBJ1-5; a weak D match, TRBD1 (6 bases). Trimming pared 5 bases from V and 6 bases from J, leaving 14 bases between. Germline lookup yields CDR1 MDHEN and CDR2 SYDVKM. This CDR3 is 14 amino acids long. The CDR3 DNA reads as TGTGCCAGCAGTCCCCCGGGGGGCCTTCAGCCCCAGCATTTT. Amino acid sequence: CASSPPGGLQPQHF.

V and J are TRBV29-1 and TRBJ2-1; 11 nucleotides agree with TRBD1. J lost 10 bases, V lost 0 bases, and 8 bases had no gene match. Germline V gene lookup returns CDR1 SQVTM and CDR2 ANQGSEA. The CDR3 has 15 residues. The DNA of the CDR3 is TGCAGCGTTGAAGATAGGGACAGGGGGTTCGTCGAGCAGTTCTTC. Translation gives CSVEDRDRGFVEQFF.

The chain has TRBV5-1 and TRBJ2-3, with 10 bases identical to TRBD2. This CDR3 has 16 amino acids. Germline loops: CDR1 SGHRS, CDR2 YFSETQ. With V trimmed by 2 bases and J by 2 bases, 5 bases remained unmatched. The CDR3: CASSFGLAEDTDTQYF. The CDR3 coding sequence is TGCGCCAGCAGCTTTGGACTAGCGGAAGACACAGATACGCAGTATTTT.

This clonotype has just a few counts. The rearrangement uses TRBV28 and TRBJ1-4; D remains unclear. Per germline, CDR1 MDHEN and CDR2 SYDVKM. The CDR3 loop spans 13 amino acids. Trimming stripped 4 bases from V and 11 bases from J, with 14 bases between. The CDR3 coding sequence is TGTGCCAGCAGTTCCCGGGCTCACCTTAAACTGTTTTTT. It codes for CASSSRAHLKLFF.

The chain combines TRBV29-1 with TRBJ2-1; tentative D call: TRBD2 (5 bases). Germline V lookup: CDR1 SQVTM, CDR2 ANQGSEA. Trimming removed 3 bases from V and 4 bases from J, with 10 bases in between. The CDR3 length is 13 residues. The DNA for the CDR3 is TGCAGCGTTGATGCGGGTCTTTACAATGAGCAGTTCTTC. This codes for CSVDAGLYNEQFF.

This clonotype has at least ten counts. The chain recombines TRBV12-3 or TRBV12-4 with TRBJ2-2; the match to TRBD2 covers 8 bases. The CDR3 totals 15 residues. The J segment lost 5 bases and the V segment lost 6 bases, leaving 8 bases of the junction unmatched. The CDR3 region has the DNA TGTGCCAGCAGGGTAGGACTAGCCGGAACCGGGGAGCTGTTTTTT. Translating gives CASRVGLAGTGELFF.

This clonotype occurred many times. J is TRBJ2-1 and V is TRBV20-1, with 8 bases fitting TRBD2. Germline CDR1 is DFQATT and CDR2 is SNEGSKA (reference sequence). J gave up 4 bases and V 0 bases, and 14 bases lay outside the gene matches. The CDR3 extends over 18 amino acids. For the CDR3, the DNA is TGCAGTGCTAGAGACGCCGCACTTACTAGCGGAGTTTACAATGAGCAGTTCTTC. Translating gives CSARDAALTSGVYNEQFF.

This clonotype has ten or more counts. The chain links TRBV3-1 to TRBJ2-6; maybe TRBD1 (5 bases). The V end lost 4 bases, the J end lost 0 bases, and 19 bases lay between the germline ends. Germline V gives CDR1 LGHDT, CDR2 YNNKEL (reference sequence). The length of the CDR3 is 19 residues. Here the CDR3 DNA reads TGTGCCAGCAGCCTTCAGGGCCACAGTCCCTACTCTGGGGCCAACGTCCTGACTTTC. It specifies CASSLQGHSPYSGANVLTF.

This clonotype was observed at least ten times. V and J are TRBV3-1 and TRBJ2-2; 7 nucleotides match TRBD1. This CDR3 comprises 14 residues. Trimming removed 4 bases from V and 5 bases from J; junction bases left unmatched: 4. Per the germline V gene, CDR1 is LGHDT and CDR2 is YNNKEL (reference sequence). In nucleotides, the CDR3 is TGTGCCAGCAGCCGACAGGGCGTGACCGGGGAGCTGTTTTTT. Protein product: CASSRQGVTGELFF.

At least ten counts were recorded for this clonotype. The chain couples TRBV5-1 to TRBJ2-1; 11 bases fit TRBD2. CDR1 SGHRS and CDR2 YFSETQ come from the germline V gene. The CDR3 is 15 amino acids. V was clipped by 2 bases and J by 6 bases; unmatched bases: 4. The CDR3 DNA sequence: TGCGCCAGCAGCTTACTAGCGGGAGAGGGCAATGAGCAGTTCTTC. Translated: CASSLLAGEGNEQFF. Variable domain in full (rest from reference TRBV5-1 and TRBJ2-1): KAGVTQTPRYLIKTRGQQVTLSCSPISGHRSVSWYQQTPGQGLQFLFEYFSETQRNKGNFPGRFSGRQFSNSRSEMNVSTLELGDSALYLCASSLLAGEGNEQFFGPGTRLTVL.

The table lists this clonotype with many counts. V and J are TRBV18 and TRBJ2-7; 9 positions agree with TRBD1. CDR1 is KGHSH, CDR2 LQKENI, per germline. This CDR3 comprises 15 residues. Losses at the gene ends were 3 bases for V and 1 base for J; bases not matched to a gene: 4. CDR3 sequence: CASSPPTGGSYEQYF. CDR3 DNA sequence: TGTGCCAGCTCACCGCCGACAGGGGGATCCTACGAGCAGTACTTC.